The 30 T cell receptor beta chains below come from one sample, sequenced in a study of cytomegalovirus exposure and HLA in healthy donors. The PCR contained 60 Vbeta and 13 Jbeta primers. Profiling relied on immunoSEQ multiplex PCR, and the TCRdb table lists in-frame clones only, not all of them. The table lists 210,000 or so clones, less than 85% of them singletons, with 0.2% to 0.25% in the top ten. The sample was PBMCs. The receptor source for this set is a girl aged 2-10 years in good health and CMV-seronegative.

The rearrangement uses TRBV11-2 and TRBJ2-1, with D tentatively TRBD2 (6 bases). The V end lost 8 bases, the J end lost 9 bases, and 14 bases lay between the germline ends. The CDR3 covers 12 residues. Germline lookup yields CDR1 SGHAT and CDR2 FQNNGV. The CDR3 coding sequence is TGTGCCAGCGGAGGGCCCCGGGGTGAGCAGTTCTTC. Its protein product is CASGGPRGEQFF. The whole variable domain, remainder taken from reference TRBV11-2 and TRBJ2-1, is EAGVAQSPRYKIIEKRQSVAFWCNPISGHATLYWYQQILGQGPKLLIQFQNNGVVDDSQLPKDRFSAERLKGVDSTLKIQPAKLEDSAVYLCASGGPRGEQFFGPGTRLTVL.

This clone was counted a single time. Other DNA sequences of this sample code for an identical CDR3. The chain carries TRBV25-1 and TRBJ2-1; TRBD2 aligns across 12 bases. Germline CDR1 MGHDK, CDR2 SYGVNS. Trimming removed 3 bases from V and 7 bases from J; junction bases left unmatched: 7. There are 16 residues in the CDR3. The DNA of the CDR3 is TGTGCCAGCAGTGAGGGGTGGGGACTAGCGGGTAATGAGCAGTTCTTC. Protein product: CASSEGWGLAGNEQFF.

V and J are TRBV19 and TRBJ1-1; 7 nucleotides line up with TRBD1. The ends lost 7 bases at V and 4 bases at J; junction bases unmatched: 9. The CDR3 is 14 residues long. From germline, CDR1 is LNHDA and CDR2 SQIVND (reference sequence). This CDR3 reads CASIMTGLATEAFF. The CDR3 DNA is TGTGCCAGTATTATGACAGGGTTGGCCACTGAAGCTTTCTTT. Drawing the rest from reference TRBV19 and TRBJ1-1, the complete variable domain is DGGITQSPKYLFRKEGQNVTLSCEQNLNHDAMYWYRQDPGQGLRLIYYSQIVNDFQKGDIAEGYSVSREKKESFPLTVTSAQKNPTAFYLCASIMTGLATEAFFGQGTRLTVV.

The rearrangement links TRBV10-3 to TRBJ1-1; tentative D call: TRBD1 (5 bases). V shed 2 bases and J shed 6 bases, with 16 bases lying between them. Looked up from germline, CDR1 is ENHRY and CDR2 is SYGVKD. There are 15 residues in the CDR3. CDR3 region: CAISEARAGGPEAFF. CDR3 nucleotides: TGTGCCATCAGTGAGGCCAGAGCCGGGGGACCTGAAGCTTTCTTT.

Notes on this clone: Other nucleotide sequences in the sample specify the same CDR3. The chain carries TRBV2 and TRBJ1-2; D perhaps matches TRBD1 (5 bases). The CDR3 contains 13 residues. Germline V gene data show CDR1 as SNHLY and CDR2 as FYNNEI. V shed 2 bases and J shed 2 bases, with 6 bases lying between them. The CDR3 coding sequence is TGTGCCAGCAGTGAATCAGGGAACTATGGCTACACCTTC. As protein: CASSESGNYGYTF.

This chain connects TRBV6-5 to TRBJ2-2, with D perhaps matching TRBD2 (6 bases). The germline V gene has CDR1 MNHEY and CDR2 SVGAGI. Trimming left V 3 bases short and J 7 bases short, with 12 bases between. The CDR3 is 14 residues long. The CDR3 nucleotides read TGTGCCAGCAGTTATGGGGGGAGATACGGGGAGCTGTTTTTT. Translating gives CASSYGGRYGELFF.

The chain combines TRBV5-1 with TRBJ1-4; no clear D gene. This CDR3 comprises 17 residues. Germline V gene lookup returns CDR1 SGHRS and CDR2 YFSETQ. V dropped 1 base and J dropped 4 bases, with 17 bases sitting between them. DNA of the CDR3: TGCGCCAGCAGCTTGAGCCCACAAGGGCGGGGTAATGAAAAACTGTTTTTT. The encoded protein is CASSLSPQGRGNEKLFF. Full variable domain (remainder filled in from reference TRBV5-1 and TRBJ1-4): KAGVTQTPRYLIKTRGQQVTLSCSPISGHRSVSWYQQTPGQGLQFLFEYFSETQRNKGNFPGRFSGRQFSNSRSEMNVSTLELGDSALYLCASSLSPQGRGNEKLFFGSGTQLSVL.

The V call is TRBV14, the J call TRBJ2-5; no clear D. The closer fit of TRBJ2-7 to the DNA end suggests the J call may be wrong. Looked up from germline, CDR1 is SGHDN and CDR2 is FVKESK. The CDR3 consists of 14 residues. CDR3 nucleotides: TGTGCCAGCAGCCAAGAAAGAGGCTCCTACGAGCAGTACTTC. Translating it yields CASSQERGSYEQYF.

This clone was recorded only once. The gene calls are TRBV5-4 and TRBJ2-7, with D perhaps TRBD2 (6 bases). Trimming pared 2 bases from V and 7 bases from J, leaving 16 bases between. Germline values: CDR1 SGHNT, CDR2 YYREEE (reference sequence). The CDR3 loop spans 14 amino acids. CDR3 nucleotide sequence: TGTGCCAGCAGCTTCCAAGGGGCGGAGGGAGAGCAGTACTTC. Translation gives CASSFQGAEGEQYF.

V usage is TRBV6-1 and J usage is TRBJ1-5; D possibly corresponds to TRBD1 (5 bases). Germline V gives CDR1 MNHNS, CDR2 SASEGT. The V gene lost 3 bases and the J gene lost 3 bases, with 9 bases spanning the gap. The CDR3 has 14 amino acids. The CDR3 bases are TGTGCCAGCAGTGAGACAGTACTCAATCAGCCCCAGCATTTT. This translates into CASSETVLNQPQHF.

The chain links TRBV18 to TRBJ1-3; possibly TRBD1 for D (6 bases). V was shortened by 6 bases and J by 7 bases, with 25 bases between the two germline ends. The CDR3 covers 17 residues. CDR1 is KGHSH, CDR2 LQKENI, per germline. CDR3 sequence reads: CASSPTLAGGLANTIYF. The CDR3 nucleotides read TGTGCCAGCTCGCCAACGCTTGCGGGGGGCTTAGCGAACACCATATATTTT.

This chain uses TRBV5-4 with TRBJ1-1; D gene uncertain. Germline CDR1 is SGHNT and CDR2 is YYREEE (reference sequence). The CDR3 runs 13 residues. V was cut by 2 bases and J by 6 bases, with 11 bases left in between. CDR3 in DNA: TGTGCCAGCAGCTTTAAAGGGAGGGCTGAAGCTTTCTTT. Protein sequence: CASSFKGRAEAFF.

The chain is built from TRBV6-5 and TRBJ2-1; a possible D gene is TRBD1 (6 bases). V lost 2 bases and J 6 bases, leaving 8 bases between the germline ends. The CDR3 is 13 residues long. CDR1 is MNHEY, CDR2 SVGAGI, per germline. The CDR3 loop reads CASSYPGVNEQFF. The DNA of the CDR3 is TGTGCCAGCAGTTACCCAGGGGTCAATGAGCAGTTCTTC.

The chain joins TRBV7-3 to TRBJ2-5; a possible D gene is TRBD1 (5 bases). Germline CDR1 SGHTA, CDR2 FQGTGA. The CDR3 consists of 16 residues. Trimming removed 2 bases from V and 4 bases from J, with 17 bases in between. This chain's CDR3 is CASSLVAIGHGETQYF. The CDR3 DNA sequence: TGTGCCAGCAGCTTAGTGGCGATAGGACACGGAGAGACCCAGTACTTC.

The table lists this clone with a few counts. The J gene is TRBJ1-4, the V gene TRBV19; tentative D call: TRBD1 (6 bases). The CDR3 is 16 residues long. The V gene lost 4 bases and the J gene lost 8 bases, with 20 bases spanning the gap. Per the germline V gene, CDR1 is LNHDA and CDR2 is SQIVND (reference sequence). CDR3: CASSKPGQSQVEKLFF. CDR3 bases: TGTGCCAGTAGTAAACCTGGACAGTCTCAAGTGGAAAAACTGTTTTTT.

The gene calls are TRBV2 and TRBJ1-1; 7 bases are a match to TRBD1. This CDR3 is 12 amino acids long. CDR1 is SNHLY, CDR2 FYNNEI, per germline. V dropped 9 bases and J dropped 1; count of bases not matched to a gene: 2. This CDR3 reads CARGQTNTEAFF. Here the CDR3 DNA reads TGTGCCAGGGGACAGACGAACACTGAAGCTTTCTTT.

The chain is built from TRBV7-9 and TRBJ1-1; unclear D gene. The CDR3 length is 13 residues. The V gene's germline CDR1 is SEHNR and CDR2 FQNEAQ (reference sequence). The V end was cut by 6 bases, the J end by 5 bases, with 13 bases between. CDR3 sequence reads: CASRRPGGTEAFF. Here the CDR3 DNA reads TGTGCCAGCAGACGTCCGGGTGGGACTGAAGCTTTCTTT. Full variable domain (missing parts from reference TRBV7-9 and TRBJ1-1): DTGVSQNPRHKITKRGQNVTFRCDPISEHNRLYWYRQTLGQGPEFLTYFQNEAQLEKSRLLSDRFSAERPKGSFSTLEIQRTEQGDSAMYLCASRRPGGTEAFFGQGTRLTVV.

J is TRBJ2-7 and V is TRBV30; 10 bases are a match to TRBD2. V lost 3 bases, J lost 3 bases, and 5 bases stayed unmatched. Germline CDR1 GTSNPN, CDR2 SVGIG (reference sequence). The CDR3 covers 14 residues. In DNA, the CDR3 is TGTGCCTGGAGCGCGACTAGCGGGCACTACGAGCAGTACTTC. Its translation is CAWSATSGHYEQYF.

V gene TRBV19 combines with J gene TRBJ2-5; D is uncertain. Between the trimmed V and J ends, which lost 3 bases and 2 bases, there was a span of 13 bases. Germline V gene lookup returns CDR1 LNHDA and CDR2 SQIVND (reference sequence). The CDR3 contains 15 residues. DNA for the CDR3: TGTGCCAGTAGTATTACGGGTGTTGGGCAAGAGACCCAGTACTTC. Protein sequence: CASSITGVGQETQYF. The full variable domain, rest sourced from reference TRBV19 and TRBJ2-5, is DGGITQSPKYLFRKEGQNVTLSCEQNLNHDAMYWYRQDPGQGLRLIYYSQIVNDFQKGDIAEGYSVSREKKESFPLTVTSAQKNPTAFYLCASSITGVGQETQYFGPGTRLLVL.

The chain recombines TRBV5-1 with TRBJ1-1, with no clear D. V shed 0 bases and J shed 2 bases, with 8 bases lying between them. The V gene's germline CDR1 is SGHRS and CDR2 YFSETQ. CDR3 length: 14 amino acids. CDR3 DNA: TGCGCCAGCAGCTTGGTGTCCCTAAACACTGAAGCTTTCTTT. Protein sequence: CASSLVSLNTEAFF.

There are a few counts of this clone. This rearrangement joins TRBV13 to TRBJ1-4, with D possibly being TRBD1 (6 bases). The CDR3 has 16 residues. CDR1 is PRHDT, CDR2 FYEKMQ, per germline (reference sequence). V dropped 5 bases and J dropped 4 bases, with 17 bases sitting between them. The chain's CDR3 is CASSLSVTGFNEKLFF. In nucleotides, the CDR3 is TGTGCCAGCAGCCTATCAGTGACAGGTTTTAATGAAAAACTGTTTTTT.

This rearrangement joins TRBV5-1 to TRBJ1-5, with D hard to call. Germline assignment: CDR1 SGHRS and CDR2 YFSETQ. V lost 0 bases and J 6 bases, leaving 7 bases between the germline ends. The CDR3 loop spans 13 amino acids. CDR3 region: CASSLERGQPQHF. CDR3 sequence (DNA): TGCGCCAGCAGCTTGGAACGGGGTCAGCCCCAGCATTTT. Full variable domain (remainder filled in from reference TRBV5-1 and TRBJ1-5): KAGVTQTPRYLIKTRGQQVTLSCSPISGHRSVSWYQQTPGQGLQFLFEYFSETQRNKGNFPGRFSGRQFSNSRSEMNVSTLELGDSALYLCASSLERGQPQHFGDGTRLSIL.

This chain connects TRBV29-1 to TRBJ2-3; D unresolved. Germline V gene data show CDR1 as SQVTM and CDR2 as ANQGSEA. The V end was cut by 3 bases, the J end by 4 bases, with 17 bases between. The CDR3 runs 15 residues. CDR3 in amino acids: CSVDGDLARPDTQYF. CDR3 in DNA: TGCAGCGTTGATGGAGACCTCGCCCGCCCAGATACGCAGTATTTT.

With respect to this clone: One junction end disagrees with the germline gene, perhaps due to a read error. The rearrangement uses TRBV5-1 and TRBJ1-4; 11 bases agree with TRBD1. This CDR3 spans 14 amino acids. Germline loops: CDR1 SGHRS, CDR2 YFSETQ. CDR3 loop: CASSRDRGNEELFF. CDR3 nucleotide sequence: TGCGCCAGCAGCCGGGACAGGGGGAATGAAGAACTGTTTTTT.

The CDR3 nucleotides read TGTGCCAGCAGCTTATTCGGGGAGGGAGGGAATGGCTACACCTTC. Translated, it gives CASSLFGEGGNGYTF. The V and J genes are TRBV5-4 and TRBJ1-2; D gene uncertain. CDR3 length: 15 amino acids. Germline CDR1 and CDR2: SGHNT and YYREEE (reference sequence). V was clipped by 2 bases and J by 6 bases, with 17 bases between them.

A single count supports this clone. The chain couples TRBV25-1 to TRBJ2-5; D not certain. The length of the CDR3 is 11 residues. V dropped 7 bases and J dropped 5 bases, with 8 bases sitting between them. The germline gives CDR1 MGHDK, CDR2 SYGVNS. The CDR3 sequence: CASTQEETQYF. The CDR3, as DNA: TGTGCCAGCACCCAAGAGGAGACCCAGTACTTC. Full variable domain (remainder filled in from reference TRBV25-1 and TRBJ2-5): EADIYQTPRYLVIGTGKKITLECSQTMGHDKMYWYQQDPGMELHLIHYSYGVNSTEKGDLSSESTVSRIRTEHFPLTLESARPSHTSQYLCASTQEETQYFGPGTRLLVL.

This chain links TRBV27 with TRBJ1-1, with D uncertain. V lost 4 bases and J 0 bases, leaving 12 bases between the germline ends. This CDR3 has 15 amino acids. Germline-derived CDR1 and CDR2 are MNHEY and SMNVEV (reference sequence). CDR3 sequence reads: CASSSSLLVNTEAFF. The CDR3 region has the DNA TGTGCCAGCAGTTCCTCCTTACTCGTGAACACTGAAGCTTTCTTT.

This clone was detected only once. This rearrangement joins TRBV14 to TRBJ2-2; D is ambiguous. Germline CDR1 and CDR2: SGHDN and FVKESK. The CDR3 sequence is 15 residues long. V lost 4 bases and J lost 2, with 11 bases in between. The CDR3 nucleotides read TGTGCCAGCAGCCGTTACTCTAGAAACACCGGGGAGCTGTTTTTT. Translated: CASSRYSRNTGELFF.

The chain couples TRBV6-5 to TRBJ2-1; 8 bases align to TRBD2. Germline V CDR1 and CDR2: MNHEY, SVGAGI. This CDR3 comprises 13 residues. V lost 8 bases and J lost 7; bases outside the gene matches: 7. The CDR3 DNA follows: TGTGCCAGCGGAACGGGAGGGGTGAATGAGCAGTTCTTC. Amino acid sequence: CASGTGGVNEQFF.

To note about this clone: Sequence at one end of the junction differs from germline and may be a read error. This sample includes further DNA sequences coding for the same CDR3. The CDR3 loop is CASGTGIYGYTF. CDR3 nucleotides: TGCGCCAGCGGGACAGGAATCTATGGCTACACCTTC. The V and J genes are TRBV6-5 and TRBJ1-2; 8 bases are shared with TRBD1. The V gene's germline CDR1 is MNHEY and CDR2 SVGAGI. The CDR3 covers 12 residues.